This T cell receptor (beta chain) was recorded in a study of cytomegalovirus exposure and HLA in healthy donors. Study conclusions and caveats: Earlier results showed most TCR beta V segments being productive about 87% or about 30% of the time. Later genetic work tied a missense DCLRE1C variant to beta-chain V and J trimming.

Unrecorded immune exposures were likely, despite nominal health at sampling. The PCR ran on 60 Vbeta and 13 Jbeta primers. The data were produced by immunoSEQ multiplex PCR, yet TCRdb's version contains in-frame clones alone and is incomplete. The sample shows fewer than 150,000 clones, 70% to 80% of them seen only once. The germline V gene has CDR1 SGHTA and CDR2 FQGNSA. V shed 1 base and J 2 bases; nucleotides not matched to a gene: 2. The CDR3 sequence is 14 residues long. As for this clone: Its antigen remains unidentified.

The rearrangement links TRBV7-2 to TRBJ2-7; 7 bases agree with TRBD2. This receptor was taken from a man aged 25 to 40 in good health and CMV-seronegative. Sample: PBMCs. DNA of the CDR3: TGTGCCAGCAGCTTAGGAGCGGGACCCTACGAGCAGTACTTC. It encodes CASSLGAGPYEQYF. Full variable domain (outside the CDR3, taken from reference TRBV7-2 and TRBJ2-7): GAGVSQSPSNKVTEKGKDVELRCDPISGHTALYWYRQSLGQGLEFLIYFQGNSAPDKSGLPSDRFSAERTGGSVSTLTIQRTQQEDSAVYLCASSLGAGPYEQYFGPGTRLTVT.